This T cell receptor (beta chain) is from a study of shared clonotypes between healthy human individuals. Study-level background: Those who served as donors were two women and three men between the ages of 18 and 49. Each donor contributed plates that comprised three CD4 naive, three CD4 memory, two CD8 naive and one CD8 memory. Study results and limitations: It was only blood that was sampled, and tissue repertoires likely differ.

V dropped 0 bases and J dropped 7 bases, with 9 bases sitting between them. This CDR3 is 14 amino acids long. Germline CDR1 reads WNHNN; CDR2 reads SYGVQD (reference sequence). Using immunoSEQ multiplex PCR, the repertoire was profiled, and TCRdb retains in-frame clones only, with some absent. The sample shows 2 million or so clones, about 95% of them seen only once. This clone was picked up one time. Its cognate antigen is unknown. CD8 cells classed as naive were CD45RO-negative and positively selected for CCR7, excluding terminally differentiated effector memory CD45RA+ cells. Healthy adults negative for HIV, lacking recent acute infections or vaccinations, served as donors.

This rearrangement joins TRBV10-1 to TRBJ2-2; the D gene could be TRBD1 or TRBD2 (6 bases each). Sequencing input: naive CD8+ T cells sorted from blood. The TCR comes from a man in his late teens or twenties in good health. The CDR3 DNA follows: TGCGCCAGCAGTGAGTCCGGGGGCGGCGGGGAGCTGTTTTTT. Amino acid sequence: CASSESGGGGELFF.